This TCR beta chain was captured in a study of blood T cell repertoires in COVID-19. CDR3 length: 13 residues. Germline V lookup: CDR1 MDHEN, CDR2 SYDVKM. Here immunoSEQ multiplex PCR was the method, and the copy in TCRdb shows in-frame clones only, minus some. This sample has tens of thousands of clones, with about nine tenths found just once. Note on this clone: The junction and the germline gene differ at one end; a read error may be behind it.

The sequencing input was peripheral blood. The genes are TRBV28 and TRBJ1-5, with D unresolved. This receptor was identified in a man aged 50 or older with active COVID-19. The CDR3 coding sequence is TGTGCCAGCAGTCCCCCTAGCACCCAGCACCAGCATTTT. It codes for CASSPPSTQHQHF.